Detailed here is one TCR beta chain. The data originate from a study of cytomegalovirus exposure and HLA in healthy donors. Healthy bone marrow donors made up the cohort. A multiplex PCR was run with 60 Vbeta primers and 13 Jbeta primers. Assay used: immunoSEQ multiplex PCR; TCRdb lists only in-frame clones, some missing. The sample yields approximately 110,000 clones, of which the top ten take up around 7%. Germline V gene data show CDR1 as SGHRS and CDR2 as YFSETQ. The CDR3 contains 15 residues. Losses at the gene ends were 5 bases for V and 3 bases for J; bases not matched to a gene: 6. The chain employs TRBV5-1 and TRBJ1-1, with 11 bases that match TRBD1. Sequenced material: PBMCs. The clonotype comes from a middle-aged man in good health and CMV-seropositive. CDR3 DNA: TGCGCCAGCAGACGGACAGGGGGCGCATACACTGAAGCTTTCTTT. Protein product: CASRRTGGAYTEAFF.